The 8 T cell receptor beta chains reported below all come from one sample, sequenced in a study of cytomegalovirus exposure and HLA in healthy donors. 13 Jbeta primers and 60 Vbeta primers were used for the PCR. Sequencing was performed with immunoSEQ multiplex PCR; in TCRdb, only in-frame clones are kept and a portion is missing. The profile shows about 110,000 clones, just over 75% of them singletons. Source material: PBMCs. The receptors stem from a man aged 25 to 40 in good health and CMV-seropositive.

This clone has just a few counts. This chain connects TRBV4-2 to TRBJ1-2; the D gene is possibly TRBD1 (5 bases). V was cut by 0 bases and J by 8 bases, with 13 bases left in between. This CDR3 is 14 amino acids long. Germline V gene lookup returns CDR1 LGHNA and CDR2 YNFKEQ. This CDR3 is CASSQDGQGTGYTF. The CDR3 bases are TGTGCCAGCAGCCAAGATGGGCAGGGCACCGGCTACACCTTC.

The chain couples TRBV28 to TRBJ1-3; D not certain. Deletions cut 5 bases from V and 7 bases from J, with 9 bases between. Germline-derived CDR1 and CDR2 are MDHEN and SYDVKM. The CDR3 runs 12 residues. Written as DNA, the CDR3 is TGTGCCAGCAGTGCACTCGGGAACACCATATATTTT. The encoded protein is CASSALGNTIYF.

The chain combines TRBV6-6 with TRBJ2-1, with D possibly being TRBD2 (5 bases). This CDR3 is built from 15 residues. Trimming pared 0 bases from V and 9 bases from J, leaving 15 bases between. Germline-derived CDR1 and CDR2 are MNHNY and SVGAGI (reference sequence). The DNA of the CDR3 is TGTGCCAGCAGTTACTCGATCGGGAAGTTAGTTGAGCAGTTCTTC. This sequence encodes CASSYSIGKLVEQFF.

The rearrangement uses TRBV5-8 and TRBJ1-1; 7 bases are a match to TRBD1. Germline CDR1 SGHTS, CDR2 YDEGEE. J lost 1 base, V lost 4 bases, and 7 bases had no gene match. This CDR3 spans 15 amino acids. CDR3 in amino acids: CASSRDSKSNTEAFF. CDR3 coding DNA: TGTGCCAGCAGCCGGGACAGCAAGTCGAACACTGAAGCTTTCTTT.

The chain carries TRBV10-3 and TRBJ2-3; tentatively, D is TRBD1 (6 bases). CDR1 and CDR2 from the germline V gene are ENHRY and SYGVKD. CDR3 size: 16 residues. Trimming cost V 0 bases and J 4 bases, with 14 bases left between them. The chain's CDR3 is CAISESTLRGSDTQYF. The CDR3, as DNA: TGTGCCATCAGTGAGTCGACTCTCAGGGGATCAGATACGCAGTATTTT.

The chain links TRBV10-3 to TRBJ2-3, with 15 bases identical to TRBD2. This CDR3 has 14 amino acids. The J segment lost 3 bases and the V segment lost 8 bases, leaving 0 bases of the junction unmatched. Germline lookup yields CDR1 ENHRY and CDR2 SYGVKD. The chain's CDR3 is CAIGTSGGTDTQYF. DNA of the CDR3: TGTGCCATCGGGACTAGCGGGGGGACAGATACGCAGTATTTT.

The chain links TRBV28 to TRBJ1-4, with a possible D match to TRBD1 (5 bases). CDR3 length: 15 amino acids. V was cut by 5 bases and J by 0 bases, with 10 bases left in between. CDR1 is MDHEN and CDR2 is SYDVKM in the germline V gene. The CDR3 nucleotides are TGTGCCAGCAGTCTCCAGGGCGCAACTAATGAAAAACTGTTTTTT. It is translated as CASSLQGATNEKLFF.

The chain employs TRBV2 and TRBJ1-2; no clear D. The V gene's germline CDR1 is SNHLY and CDR2 FYNNEI. Trimming left V 5 bases short and J 6 bases short, with 19 bases between. The CDR3 is 15 residues long. Here the CDR3 reads CASSPAQMGRNGYTF. CDR3 coding DNA: TGTGCCAGCAGTCCGGCCCAAATGGGGAGGAATGGCTACACCTTC.